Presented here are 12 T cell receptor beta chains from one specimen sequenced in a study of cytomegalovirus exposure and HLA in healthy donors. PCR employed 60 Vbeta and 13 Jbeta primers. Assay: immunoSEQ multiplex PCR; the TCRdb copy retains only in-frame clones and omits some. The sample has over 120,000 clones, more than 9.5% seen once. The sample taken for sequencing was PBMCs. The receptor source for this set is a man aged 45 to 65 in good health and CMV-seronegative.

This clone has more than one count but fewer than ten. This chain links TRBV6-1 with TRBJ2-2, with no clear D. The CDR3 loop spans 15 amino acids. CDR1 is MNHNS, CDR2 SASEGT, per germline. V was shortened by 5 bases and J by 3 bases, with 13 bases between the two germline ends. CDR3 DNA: TGTGCCAGCAGTTTCGACAACTTCTACACCGGGGAGCTGTTTTTT. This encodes CASSFDNFYTGELFF.

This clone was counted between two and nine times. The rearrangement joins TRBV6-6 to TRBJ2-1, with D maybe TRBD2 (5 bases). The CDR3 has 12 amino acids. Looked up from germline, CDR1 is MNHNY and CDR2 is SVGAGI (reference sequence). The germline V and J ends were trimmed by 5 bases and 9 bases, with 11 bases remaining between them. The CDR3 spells CASSELGSEQFF. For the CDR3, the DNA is TGTGCCAGCAGTGAGCTAGGGAGTGAGCAGTTCTTC.

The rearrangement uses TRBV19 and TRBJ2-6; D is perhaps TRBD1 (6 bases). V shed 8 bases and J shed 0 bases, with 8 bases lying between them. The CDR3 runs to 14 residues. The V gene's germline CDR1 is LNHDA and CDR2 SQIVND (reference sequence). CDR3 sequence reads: CASQGLSGANVLTF. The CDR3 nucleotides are TGTGCCAGTCAGGGGCTCTCTGGGGCCAACGTCCTGACTTTC. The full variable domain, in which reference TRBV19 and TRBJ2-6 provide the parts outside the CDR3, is DGGITQSPKYLFRKEGQNVTLSCEQNLNHDAMYWYRQDPGQGLRLIYYSQIVNDFQKGDIAEGYSVSREKKESFPLTVTSAQKNPTAFYLCASQGLSGANVLTFGAGSRLTVL.

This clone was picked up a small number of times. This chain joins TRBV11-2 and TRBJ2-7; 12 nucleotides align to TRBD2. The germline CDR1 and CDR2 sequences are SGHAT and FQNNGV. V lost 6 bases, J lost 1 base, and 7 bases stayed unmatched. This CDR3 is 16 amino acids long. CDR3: CASRSLGTSGSYEQYF. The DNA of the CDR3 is TGTGCCAGCAGATCCCTCGGGACTAGCGGGTCCTACGAGCAGTACTTC.

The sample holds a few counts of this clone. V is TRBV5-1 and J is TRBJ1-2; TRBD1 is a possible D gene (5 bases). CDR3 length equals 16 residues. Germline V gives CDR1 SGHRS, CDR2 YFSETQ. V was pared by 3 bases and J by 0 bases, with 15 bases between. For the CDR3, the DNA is TGCGCCAGCAGCTCAACCTCCTCGACAGCTAACTATGGCTACACCTTC. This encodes CASSSTSSTANYGYTF. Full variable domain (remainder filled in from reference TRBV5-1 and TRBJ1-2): KAGVTQTPRYLIKTRGQQVTLSCSPISGHRSVSWYQQTPGQGLQFLFEYFSETQRNKGNFPGRFSGRQFSNSRSEMNVSTLELGDSALYLCASSSTSSTANYGYTFGSGTRLTVV.

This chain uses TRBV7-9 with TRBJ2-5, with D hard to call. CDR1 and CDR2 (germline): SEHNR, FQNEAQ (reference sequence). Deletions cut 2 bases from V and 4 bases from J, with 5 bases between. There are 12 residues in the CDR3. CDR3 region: CASSLLGETQYF. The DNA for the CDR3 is TGTGCCAGCAGCTTACTAGGAGAGACCCAGTACTTC.

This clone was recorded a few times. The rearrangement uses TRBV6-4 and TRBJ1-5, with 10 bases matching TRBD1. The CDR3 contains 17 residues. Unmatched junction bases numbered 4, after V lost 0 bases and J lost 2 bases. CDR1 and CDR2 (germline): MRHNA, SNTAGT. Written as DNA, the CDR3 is TGTGCCAGCAGTGACTCGACAGGGGGCGCTGGCAATCAGCCCCAGCATTTT. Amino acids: CASSDSTGGAGNQPQHF.

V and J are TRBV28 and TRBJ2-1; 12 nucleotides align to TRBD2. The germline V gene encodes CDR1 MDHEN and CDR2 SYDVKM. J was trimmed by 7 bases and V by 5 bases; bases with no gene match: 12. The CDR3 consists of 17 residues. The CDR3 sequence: CASSPTSGRTPWNEQFF. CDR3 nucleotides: TGTGCCAGCAGTCCAACTAGCGGGAGGACTCCATGGAATGAGCAGTTCTTC.

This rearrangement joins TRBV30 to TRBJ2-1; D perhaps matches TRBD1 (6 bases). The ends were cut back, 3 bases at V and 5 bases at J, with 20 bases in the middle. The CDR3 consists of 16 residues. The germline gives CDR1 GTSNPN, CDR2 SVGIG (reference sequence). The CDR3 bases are TGTGCCTGGAGGGGGGCCCAGCTGCTCAGAAACAATGAGCAGTTCTTC. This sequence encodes CAWRGAQLLRNNEQFF.

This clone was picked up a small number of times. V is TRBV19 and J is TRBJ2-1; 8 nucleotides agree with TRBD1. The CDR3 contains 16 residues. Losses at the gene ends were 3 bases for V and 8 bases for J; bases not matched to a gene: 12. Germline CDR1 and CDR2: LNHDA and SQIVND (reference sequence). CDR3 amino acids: CASSIWMAGGSDEQFF. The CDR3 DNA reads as TGTGCCAGTAGTATTTGGATGGCAGGGGGCAGCGATGAGCAGTTCTTC.

As DNA, the CDR3 is TGTGCCATCAGTGGCCAGGGATCCGAGCAGTACTTC. This sequence encodes CAISGQGSEQYF. The genes are TRBV10-3 and TRBJ2-7, with D possibly matching TRBD1 (5 bases). This CDR3 has 12 residues. V was trimmed by 4 bases and J by 6 bases, leaving 10 bases between them. Germline CDR1 and CDR2: ENHRY and SYGVKD.

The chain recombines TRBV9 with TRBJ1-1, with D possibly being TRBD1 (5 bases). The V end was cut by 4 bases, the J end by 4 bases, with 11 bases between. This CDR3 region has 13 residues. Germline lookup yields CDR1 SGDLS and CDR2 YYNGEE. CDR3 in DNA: TGTGCCAGCAGCCCTCGCGGGGCCACTGAAGCTTTCTTT. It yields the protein CASSPRGATEAFF.